Listed below are T cell receptor beta chains from one sample, sequenced in a study of blood T cell repertoires in COVID-19. Repertoires were generated with immunoSEQ multiplex PCR, while TCRdb's copy carries only in-frame clones and drops some. The sample consists of over 55,000 clones, about nine tenths of them appearing once. The source material was peripheral blood. The receptors here all came from a woman aged 80 or over with COVID-19, enrolled during active disease. Each CDR3 is given with its conserved first and last residue. A D gene is named only where the DNA matches it firmly. Not every row has a clone size; where given, it reads once, few, many or a size class.

clone size: .; J gene: TRBJ2-5; D gene: TRBD2; V gene: TRBV5-1; CDR3 protein: CASSPTLGTRQETQYF; CDR3 DNA: TGCGCCAGCAGCCCTACACTCGGGACTAGGCAAGAGACCCAGTACTTC
clone size: .; J gene: TRBJ1-5; D gene: .; V gene: TRBV19; CDR3 protein: CASSQRSNQPQHF; CDR3 DNA: TGTGCCAGTAGTCAGCGAAGCAATCAGCCCCAGCATTTT
clone size: .; J gene: TRBJ2-3; D gene: TRBD2; V gene: TRBV5-1; CDR3 protein: CASSWDGGTTDTQYF; CDR3 DNA: TGCGCCAGCAGCTGGGACGGGGGGACCACAGATACGCAGTATTTT
clone size: .; J gene: TRBJ2-7; D gene: TRBD1; V gene: TRBV18; CDR3 protein: CASSPAGTGGYEQYF; CDR3 DNA: TGTGCCAGCTCACCTGCCGGGACAGGGGGGTACGAGCAGTACTTC
clone size: .; J gene: TRBJ1-1; D gene: .; V gene: TRBV7-9; CDR3 protein: CASSFTVNTEAFF; CDR3 DNA: TGTGCCAGCAGCTTTACAGTGAACACTGAAGCTTTCTTT
clone size: .; J gene: TRBJ1-1; D gene: .; V gene: TRBV10-2; CDR3 protein: CASSEHLQGNTEAFF; CDR3 DNA: TGCGCCAGCAGTGAGCACTTACAGGGGAACACTGAAGCTTTCTTT
clone size: .; J gene: TRBJ2-5; D gene: TRBD1; V gene: TRBV7-9; CDR3 protein: CASSLGDRGYQETQYF; CDR3 DNA: TGTGCCAGCAGCCTCGGGGACAGGGGGTACCAAGAGACCCAGTACTTC
clone size: .; J gene: TRBJ2-7; D gene: .; V gene: TRBV30; CDR3 protein: CAWSAGTGQYF; CDR3 DNA: TGTGCCTGGAGTGCTGGGACTGGGCAGTACTTC
clone size: .; J gene: TRBJ1-2; D gene: TRBD1; V gene: TRBV19; CDR3 protein: CASSTMEGAQRGYTF; CDR3 DNA: TGTGCCAGTAGTACTATGGAGGGGGCGCAGCGTGGCTACACCTTC
clone size: .; J gene: TRBJ1-3; D gene: .; V gene: TRBV30; CDR3 protein: CASSYSGFGNTIYF; CDR3 DNA: TGTGCCTCATCCTATTCGGGATTTGGAAACACCATATATTTT
clone size: .; J gene: TRBJ1-2; D gene: TRBD1; V gene: TRBV6-5; CDR3 protein: CASSRDRVGYGYTF; CDR3 DNA: TGTGCCAGCAGTCGGGACAGGGTTGGGTATGGCTACACCTTC
clone size: .; J gene: TRBJ1-2; D gene: TRBD1; V gene: TRBV7-2; CDR3 protein: CASSFRRQGDTF; CDR3 DNA: TGTGCCAGCAGCTTTAGGAGACAGGGGGACACCTTC
clone size: .; J gene: TRBJ1-2; D gene: .; V gene: TRBV4-1; CDR3 protein: CASRPIGNYGYTF; CDR3 DNA: TGCGCCAGCAGGCCAATTGGCAACTATGGCTACACCTTC
clone size: .; J gene: TRBJ1-5; D gene: .; V gene: TRBV10-2; CDR3 protein: CASSEGVVTRNQPQHF; CDR3 DNA: TGCGCCAGCAGTGAAGGGGTCGTTACCCGCAATCAGCCCCAGCATTTT
clone size: .; J gene: TRBJ1-2; D gene: .; V gene: TRBV5-6; CDR3 protein: CASSAPTYLTGYTF; CDR3 DNA: TGTGCCAGCAGCGCTCCGACATATCTTACTGGCTACACCTTC
clone size: .; J gene: TRBJ1-1; D gene: TRBD1; V gene: TRBV2; CDR3 protein: CASSEIQGLISLNTEAFF; CDR3 DNA: TGTGCCAGCAGTGAAATACAGGGGCTTATAAGCCTGAACACTGAAGCTTTCTTT
clone size: .; J gene: TRBJ2-3; D gene: .; V gene: TRBV19; CDR3 protein: CASSIGGRGDTQYF; CDR3 DNA: TGTGCCAGTAGTATAGGGGGTCGGGGGGATACGCAGTATTTT
clone size: .; J gene: TRBJ2-7; D gene: .; V gene: TRBV20-1; CDR3 protein: CSASGSGLLDSYEQYF; CDR3 DNA: TGCAGTGCTAGTGGATCGGGACTTCTCGATAGCTACGAGCAGTACTTC
clone size: once; J gene: TRBJ1-2; D gene: .; V gene: TRBV27; CDR3 protein: CASAVGPAAYGYTF; CDR3 DNA: TGTGCCAGCGCCGTGGGGCCCGCCGCTTATGGCTACACCTTC
clone size: .; J gene: TRBJ1-1; D gene: .; V gene: TRBV30; CDR3 protein: CAYDPGSTEAFF; CDR3 DNA: TGTGCCTACGACCCGGGGAGCACTGAAGCTTTCTTT
clone size: .; J gene: TRBJ1-1; D gene: .; V gene: TRBV2; CDR3 protein: CASSESRNTEAFF; CDR3 DNA: TGTGCCAGCAGTGAGTCGAGGAACACTGAAGCTTTCTTT
clone size: .; J gene: TRBJ2-3; D gene: .; V gene: TRBV5-1; CDR3 protein: CASSSTGTQPTDTQYF; CDR3 DNA: TGCGCCAGCAGCTCAACTGGGACTCAACCCACAGATACGCAGTATTTT
clone size: .; J gene: TRBJ2-1; D gene: .; V gene: TRBV7-2; CDR3 protein: CASSSLVGGPIEQFF; CDR3 DNA: TGTGCCAGCAGCTCCCTAGTGGGGGGGCCGATTGAGCAGTTCTTC
clone size: once; J gene: TRBJ2-2; D gene: TRBD2; V gene: TRBV27; CDR3 protein: CASSFRGGVPGELFF; CDR3 DNA: TGTGCCAGCAGTTTTCGGGGGGGCGTGCCCGGGGAGCTGTTTTTT
clone size: .; J gene: TRBJ2-3; D gene: .; V gene: TRBV12-5; CDR3 protein: CASGLWGGTDTQYF; CDR3 DNA: TGTGCTAGTGGTTTATGGGGCGGAACAGATACGCAGTATTTT
clone size: .; J gene: TRBJ2-3; D gene: TRBD1; V gene: TRBV7-2; CDR3 protein: CASTLGTGGRFDTQYF; CDR3 DNA: TGTGCCAGCACGCTTGGGACAGGGGGCAGATTCGATACGCAGTATTTT
clone size: .; J gene: TRBJ1-1; D gene: .; V gene: TRBV7-9; CDR3 protein: CASSFLTSNTEAFF; CDR3 DNA: TGTGCCAGCAGCTTTCTGACTTCGAACACTGAAGCTTTCTTT
clone size: .; J gene: TRBJ1-1; D gene: .; V gene: TRBV6-5; CDR3 protein: CASSLRQLNTEAFF; CDR3 DNA: TGTGCCAGCAGTCTCAGACAGTTGAACACTGAAGCTTTCTTT
clone size: .; J gene: TRBJ1-5; D gene: TRBD1; V gene: TRBV24-1; CDR3 protein: CATSDTGTDSNQPQHF; CDR3 DNA: TGTGCCACCAGTGACACCGGGACAGATAGCAATCAGCCCCAGCATTTT
clone size: .; J gene: TRBJ1-2; D gene: .; V gene: TRBV5-6; CDR3 protein: CASSSYIQGSYYGYTF; CDR3 DNA: TGTGCCAGCAGCTCGTACATACAGGGAAGCTACTATGGCTACACCTTC
clone size: .; J gene: TRBJ2-3; D gene: TRBD1; V gene: TRBV11-2; CDR3 protein: CASSSGQGTDTQYF; CDR3 DNA: TGTGCCAGCAGCTCGGGACAGGGGACAGATACGCAGTATTTT
clone size: .; J gene: TRBJ1-2; D gene: TRBD1; V gene: TRBV6-1; CDR3 protein: CASSERGQGVWGYTF; CDR3 DNA: TGTGCCAGCAGTGAAAGGGGACAGGGTGTTTGGGGCTACACCTTC
clone size: few; J gene: TRBJ1-1; D gene: .; V gene: TRBV19; CDR3 protein: CASSMSTAAEAFF; CDR3 DNA: TGTGCCAGTAGTATGTCGACGGCGGCTGAAGCTTTCTTT
clone size: .; J gene: TRBJ2-6; D gene: .; V gene: TRBV5-4; CDR3 protein: CASMVDQGANVLTF; CDR3 DNA: TGTGCCAGCATGGTCGATCAGGGGGCCAACGTCCTGACTTTC
clone size: .; J gene: TRBJ2-1; D gene: TRBD2; V gene: TRBV5-1; CDR3 protein: CASSVIAGINNEQFF; CDR3 DNA: TGCGCCAGCAGCGTCATAGCGGGGATTAACAATGAGCAGTTCTTC
clone size: .; J gene: TRBJ2-5; D gene: .; V gene: TRBV27; CDR3 protein: CASSSQETQYF; CDR3 DNA: TGTGCCAGCAGTTCACAAGAGACCCAGTACTTC
clone size: .; J gene: TRBJ1-6; D gene: .; V gene: TRBV9; CDR3 protein: CASSPDLGVGGSPLHF; CDR3 DNA: TGTGCCAGCAGCCCAGACCTAGGGGTTGGTGGTTCACCCCTCCACTTT
clone size: .; J gene: TRBJ1-1; D gene: TRBD1; V gene: TRBV19; CDR3 protein: CASSQGQGSSEAFF; CDR3 DNA: TGTGCCAGTAGTCAAGGACAGGGGAGTTCTGAAGCTTTCTTT
clone size: .; J gene: TRBJ2-5; D gene: TRBD2; V gene: TRBV4-2; CDR3 protein: CASSHGRGLAGGGETQYF; CDR3 DNA: TGTGCCAGCAGCCATGGAAGGGGACTAGCGGGGGGCGGAGAGACCCAGTACTTC
clone size: .; J gene: TRBJ2-3; D gene: .; V gene: TRBV11-1; CDR3 protein: CASSLGGLGDTQYF; CDR3 DNA: TGTGCCAGCAGCTTAGGGGGGCTGGGAGATACGCAGTATTTT
clone size: .; J gene: TRBJ1-1; D gene: TRBD1; V gene: TRBV11-2; CDR3 protein: CASSSGQANTEAFF; CDR3 DNA: TGTGCCAGCAGCTCGGGACAGGCGAACACTGAAGCTTTCTTT